What follows are 28 T cell receptor beta chains derived from one specimen sequenced in a study of cytomegalovirus exposure and HLA in healthy donors. Researchers ran the PCR with 60 Vbeta and 13 Jbeta primers. Produced via immunoSEQ multiplex PCR; TCRdb's table is partial and in-frame only. The sample has 70,000 to 90,000 clones, roughly 84% seen once; the top ten hold 18%. Sequenced material: PBMCs. The receptors were sampled from a man aged 65 to 85 in good health and CMV-seropositive.

The V gene is TRBV28, the J gene TRBJ2-6; no clear D gene. The germline CDR1 and CDR2 sequences are MDHEN and SYDVKM. Trimming cost V 1 base and J 1 base, with 5 bases left between them. The CDR3 is 15 residues long. The CDR3 sequence: CASSLLASGANVLTF. In DNA form, the CDR3 reads TGTGCCAGCAGTTTATTGGCATCTGGGGCCAACGTCCTGACTTTC.

This chain links TRBV5-1 with TRBJ1-1; 8 bases are shared with TRBD1. The CDR3 contains 15 residues. The V segment lost 3 bases and the J segment 5 bases; nucleotides outside the gene matches: 9. CDR1 and CDR2 (germline): SGHRS, YFSETQ. The CDR3 reads CASSWGTGLGTEAFF. Here the CDR3 DNA reads TGCGCCAGCAGCTGGGGGACAGGTTTGGGGACTGAAGCTTTCTTT.

In its sample, this clone was seen once. This rearrangement joins TRBV10-3 to TRBJ2-7; 7 nucleotides match TRBD1. V lost 6 bases and J lost 3; bases outside the gene matches: 8. Germline V lookup: CDR1 ENHRY, CDR2 SYGVKD. This CDR3 contains 14 residues. The CDR3 sequence is CAIRDGQVDYEQYF. The CDR3 nucleotides are TGTGCCATCAGAGATGGACAGGTAGACTACGAGCAGTACTTC.

The chain carries TRBV11-2 and TRBJ2-3; 10 nucleotides align to TRBD1. Trimming cost V 5 bases and J 3 bases; bases outside gene matches: 5. Germline CDR1 reads SGHAT; CDR2 reads FQNNGV. CDR3 size: 15 residues. This CDR3 is CASSPGQGFTDTQYF. The CDR3 bases are TGTGCCAGCAGCCCGGGACAGGGGTTTACAGATACGCAGTATTTT.

The chain joins TRBV25-1 to TRBJ2-3, with 7 bases aligning to TRBD2. The CDR3 extends over 15 amino acids. The V segment lost 5 bases and the J segment 7 bases; nucleotides outside the gene matches: 12. The V gene's germline CDR1 is MGHDK and CDR2 SYGVNS. CDR3 region: CASSPRAGARYTQYF. Written as DNA, the CDR3 is TGTGCCAGCAGTCCCCGGGCGGGAGCACGGTATACGCAGTATTTT.

V and J are TRBV6-1 and TRBJ1-1, with TRBD1 identical over 8 bases. The ends lost 2 bases at V and 5 bases at J; junction bases unmatched: 4. The germline V gene encodes CDR1 MNHNS and CDR2 SASEGT. The CDR3 loop spans 14 amino acids. CDR3 coding DNA: TGTGCCAGCAGTGAACAGGGGGCGCGGACTGAAGCTTTCTTT. Amino acids: CASSEQGARTEAFF.

A note on this clone: The germline gene is not matched at one end of the junction; a read error may be the cause. Within the sample, other DNA sequences also encode this same CDR3. V and J are TRBV6-1 and TRBJ2-7; 10 positions match TRBD1. Germline-derived CDR1 and CDR2 are MNHNS and SASEGT. This CDR3 has 14 residues. The CDR3 sequence: CATWDRGARYEQYF. Here the CDR3 DNA reads TGTGCCACCTGGGACAGGGGCGCTAGATACGAGCAATACTTC.

V gene TRBV4-1 combines with J gene TRBJ1-2, with 7 bases that match TRBD1. Germline V gene lookup returns CDR1 MGHRA and CDR2 YSYEKL. J gave up 1 base and V 5 bases, and 1 base lay outside the gene matches. There are 13 residues in the CDR3. The CDR3 protein is CASSRDSNYGYTF. CDR3 sequence (DNA): TGCGCCAGCAGCAGGGACAGTAACTATGGCTACACCTTC.

The J gene is TRBJ2-7, the V gene TRBV30; TRBD2 matches at 7 bases. Germline CDR1 reads GTSNPN; CDR2 reads SVGIG (reference sequence). V shed 4 bases, J shed 2 bases, and the junction held 11 bases outside the gene matches. The CDR3 has 15 amino acids. The CDR3 here is CAWTVVTGGPYEQYF. The CDR3 nucleotides read TGTGCCTGGACGGTTGTGACGGGAGGACCCTACGAGCAGTACTTC. The whole variable domain, remainder taken from reference TRBV30 and TRBJ2-7, is SQTIHQWPATLVQPVGSPLSLECTVEGTSNPNLYWYRQAAGRGLQLLFYSVGIGQISSEVPQNLSASRPQDRQFILSSKKLLLSDSGFYLCAWTVVTGGPYEQYFGPGTRLTVT.

The chain carries TRBV4-2 and TRBJ2-3; D not resolved. V dropped 0 bases and J dropped 3 bases, with 13 bases sitting between them. Looked up from germline, CDR1 is LGHNA and CDR2 is YNFKEQ. CDR3 length equals 16 residues. The CDR3 region is CASSQEPGQPTDTQYF. The CDR3 bases are TGTGCCAGCAGCCAAGAACCGGGTCAACCTACAGATACGCAGTATTTT.

The chain couples TRBV5-1 to TRBJ2-5; 11 bases match TRBD1. The CDR3 totals 14 residues. Germline V lookup: CDR1 SGHRS, CDR2 YFSETQ. J lost 5 bases, V lost 4 bases, and 4 bases had no gene match. The CDR3 DNA follows: TGCGCCAGCAGCACGGGACAGGGGGTGGAGACCCAGTACTTC. This encodes CASSTGQGVETQYF.

This chain connects TRBV23-1 to TRBJ2-2; maybe TRBD1 (5 bases). TRBV23-1 belongs to the ORF category, with a function that is uncertain. CDR3 length: 16 residues. V lost 6 bases to trimming and J lost 1 base, with 15 bases between them. The CDR3 region is CASRPVRQGNTGELFF. The CDR3 DNA is TGCGCCAGCAGGCCCGTGAGGCAGGGGAACACCGGGGAGCTGTTTTTT.

The V and J genes are TRBV6-6 and TRBJ1-2; no clear D. This CDR3 is built from 13 residues. Germline CDR1 MNHNY, CDR2 SVGAGI (reference sequence). V was trimmed by 6 bases and J by 4 bases, leaving 12 bases between them. The CDR3, as DNA: TGTGCCAGCAGGACGGGGTTGATCTATGGCTACACCTTC. Translating gives CASRTGLIYGYTF.

The chain uses TRBV7-2 and TRBJ2-1, with 8 bases lining up with TRBD2. The V and J ends lost 5 bases and 3 bases, in that order; junction bases with no gene match: 9. CDR3 length: 16 residues. Germline CDR1 and CDR2: SGHTA and FQGNSA. CDR3 DNA sequence: TGTGCCAGCAGCACCCGAGCGGCGGGGGGCTACAATGAGCAGTTCTTC. This encodes CASSTRAAGGYNEQFF.

V and J are TRBV10-3 and TRBJ1-1; 8 bases are shared with TRBD1. The V gene's germline CDR1 is ENHRY and CDR2 SYGVKD. This CDR3 region has 15 residues. The ends lost 4 bases at V and 0 bases at J; junction bases unmatched: 4. CDR3: CAISAGQGLNTEAFF. CDR3 DNA: TGTGCCATCAGTGCAGGACAGGGATTGAACACTGAAGCTTTCTTT.

This chain links TRBV11-2 with TRBJ2-6; TRBD1 is a possible D gene (6 bases). V was shortened by 4 bases and J by 2 bases, with 12 bases between the two germline ends. Per germline, CDR1 SGHAT and CDR2 FQNNGV. This CDR3 contains 16 residues. The CDR3 spells CASSSWKGAGANVLTF. The CDR3 DNA follows: TGTGCCAGCAGCTCCTGGAAGGGGGCTGGGGCCAACGTCCTGACTTTC.

The chain has TRBV20-1 and TRBJ2-5; D is perhaps TRBD2 (5 bases). V lost 3 bases and J 5 bases, leaving 7 bases between the germline ends. CDR3 size: 11 residues. The germline V gene encodes CDR1 DFQATT and CDR2 SNEGSKA (reference sequence). In DNA form, the CDR3 reads TGCAGTGCTAGGGGCGGGGAGACCCAGTACTTC. As protein: CSARGGETQYF.

The rearrangement uses TRBV7-8 and TRBJ2-1; D is ambiguous. This CDR3 contains 14 residues. CDR1 SGHVS and CDR2 FQNEAQ come from the germline V gene. V was pared by 0 bases and J by 5 bases, with 8 bases between. The CDR3 sequence: CASSLASINNEQFF. The CDR3 nucleotides read TGTGCCAGCAGCTTAGCCAGTATTAACAATGAGCAGTTCTTC. Filled out from reference TRBV7-8 and TRBJ2-1, the complete variable domain reads GAGVSQSPRYKVAKRGQDVALRCDPISGHVSLFWYQQALGQGPEFLTYFQNEAQLDKSGLPSDRFFAERPEGSVSTLKIQRTQQEDSAVYLCASSLASINNEQFFGPGTRLTVL.

The CDR3: CASSGQGSGEKLFF. For the CDR3, the DNA is TGCGCCAGCAGCGGACAGGGCTCAGGCGAAAAACTGTTTTTT. The V and J genes are TRBV5-1 and TRBJ1-4; 8 bases are a match to TRBD1. Trimming at V came to 4 bases and at J to 8 bases, leaving 7 bases not matched to a gene. CDR1 is SGHRS, CDR2 YFSETQ, per germline. This CDR3 is built from 14 residues.

The J gene is TRBJ2-1, the V gene TRBV5-1; D perhaps matches TRBD2 (5 bases). CDR1 is SGHRS and CDR2 is YFSETQ in the germline V gene. Deletions cut 7 bases from V and 6 bases from J, with 14 bases between. This CDR3 is built from 13 residues. The CDR3 DNA reads TGCGCCAGCGGGCCGGGGAATCCCAATGAGCAGTTCTTC. Its translation is CASGPGNPNEQFF.

The J gene is TRBJ1-5, the V gene TRBV7-9; 7 bases match TRBD1. V was pared by 5 bases and J by 6 bases, with 13 bases of the junction left unmatched. CDR1 is SEHNR and CDR2 is FQNEAQ in the germline V gene (reference sequence). This CDR3 has 16 residues. CDR3 nucleotides: TGTGCCAGCAGCAAGGGTACAGGGGAACGGGGTCAGCCCCAGCATTTT. Residues: CASSKGTGERGQPQHF.

The chain carries TRBV2 and TRBJ1-4; TRBD1 agrees at 10 bases. CDR1 is SNHLY and CDR2 is FYNNEI in the germline V gene. The trim removed 4 bases at V and 7 bases at J, leaving 3 bases unmatched. This CDR3 spans 14 amino acids. For the CDR3, the DNA is TGTGCCAGCAGTGCGGACAGGGGGAGTGAAAAACTGTTTTTT. This sequence encodes CASSADRGSEKLFF.

The V and J genes are TRBV19 and TRBJ2-7, with 8 bases identical to TRBD1. The CDR3 sequence is 12 residues long. Germline CDR1 reads LNHDA; CDR2 reads SQIVND (reference sequence). Trimming cost V 10 bases and J 5 bases; bases outside gene matches: 7. CDR3 in DNA: TGTGCCACCCTGGGACAGGCCAACGAGCAGTACTTC. The encoded protein is CATLGQANEQYF. Based on the CDR3 plus reference TRBV19 and TRBJ2-7, the full variable domain is DGGITQSPKYLFRKEGQNVTLSCEQNLNHDAMYWYRQDPGQGLRLIYYSQIVNDFQKGDIAEGYSVSREKKESFPLTVTSAQKNPTAFYLCATLGQANEQYFGPGTRLTVT.

The chain carries TRBV6-5 and TRBJ2-7; TRBD1 matches 8 bases. The CDR3 runs 14 residues. V lost 10 bases, J lost 0 bases, and 8 bases stayed unmatched. CDR1 and CDR2 (germline): MNHEY, SVGAGI. The CDR3 nucleotides read TGTGCCACCAGGGGGCGGATGAGCTCCTACGAGCAGTACTTC. Translation: CATRGRMSSYEQYF.

The chain recombines TRBV2 with TRBJ2-3; D is possibly TRBD2 (5 bases). V was pared by 3 bases and J by 3 bases, with 16 bases between. The CDR3 is made up of 16 amino acids. In germline, CDR1 is SNHLY, CDR2 FYNNEI. DNA of the CDR3: TGTGCCAGCAGTGACCTTGGGTCCGGGGTAACAGATACGCAGTATTTT. This encodes CASSDLGSGVTDTQYF.

The chain links TRBV9 to TRBJ2-2; the match to TRBD2 covers 13 bases. Trimming took 4 bases from V and 6 from J; bases not matched to a gene: 3. Germline V CDR1 and CDR2: SGDLS, YYNGEE. The CDR3 consists of 15 residues. The CDR3 spells CASSLTSGRPGELFF. As DNA, the CDR3 is TGTGCCAGCAGCCTGACTAGCGGGAGGCCCGGGGAGCTGTTTTTT.

CDR3: CASSLAAGPMAFF. The CDR3, as DNA: TGCGCCAGCAGCTTGGCCGCGGGGCCGATGGCTTTCTTT. V is TRBV5-1 and J is TRBJ1-1, with D possibly matching TRBD1 (5 bases). The CDR3 spans 13 residues. V was clipped by 0 bases and J by 11 bases, with 14 bases between them. Per the germline V gene, CDR1 is SGHRS and CDR2 is YFSETQ. The full variable domain, with the rest looked up from reference TRBV5-1 and TRBJ1-1, is KAGVTQTPRYLIKTRGQQVTLSCSPISGHRSVSWYQQTPGQGLQFLFEYFSETQRNKGNFPGRFSGRQFSNSRSEMNVSTLELGDSALYLCASSLAAGPMAFFGQGTRLTVV.

The chain combines TRBV12-5 with TRBJ2-7, with 12 bases lining up with TRBD2. CDR1 LGHNT and CDR2 FRNRAP come from the germline V gene. J was trimmed by 5 bases and V by 6 bases; bases with no gene match: 8. The CDR3 extends over 15 amino acids. CDR3 sequence (DNA): TGTGCTAGTGGATTCTCTAGCGGGGGGGCAAACGAGCAGTACTTC. This sequence encodes CASGFSSGGANEQYF.